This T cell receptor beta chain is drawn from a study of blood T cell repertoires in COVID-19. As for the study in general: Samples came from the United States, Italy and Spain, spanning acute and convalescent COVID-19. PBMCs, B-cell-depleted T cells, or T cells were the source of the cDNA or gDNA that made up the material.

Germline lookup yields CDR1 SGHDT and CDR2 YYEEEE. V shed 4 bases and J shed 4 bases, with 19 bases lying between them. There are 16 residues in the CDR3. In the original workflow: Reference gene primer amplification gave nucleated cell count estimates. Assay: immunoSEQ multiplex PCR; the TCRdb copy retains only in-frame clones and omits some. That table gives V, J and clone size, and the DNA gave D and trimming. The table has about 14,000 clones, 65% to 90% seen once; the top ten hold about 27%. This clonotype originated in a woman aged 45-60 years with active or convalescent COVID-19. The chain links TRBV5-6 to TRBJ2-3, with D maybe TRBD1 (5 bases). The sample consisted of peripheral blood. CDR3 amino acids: CASSHRKGYLADTQYF. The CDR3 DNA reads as TGTGCCAGCAGCCACCGTAAGGGGTATCTTGCAGATACGCAGTATTTT.